These 3 T cell receptor beta chains were sequenced from one sample in a study of identifying expanded T cells in peripheral blood (dated by TCRdb to the late 2010s). Receptor amplification or capture employed the immunoSEQ multiplex PCR assay. Imported from immuneACCESS, the table was reduced by TCRdb to in-frame sequences with V and J called. These copies leave out some clones; in studies compared against another copy, an unresolved V gene accounts for under half, and the cause of the remainder is not known. This sample holds 100,000 to 150,000 clones; 75% to 90% were observed only once. More than 7% of the sample is held by the ten biggest clonotypes. Input material: blood. These receptors all come from a person aged 18 to 75 in good health.

This rearrangement joins TRBV18 to TRBJ1-6, with TRBD1 identical over 9 bases. Losses at the gene ends were 3 bases for V and 4 bases for J; bases not matched to a gene: 4. Germline V gene lookup returns CDR1 KGHSH and CDR2 LQKENI. The CDR3 covers 16 residues. CDR3 coding DNA: TGTGCCAGCTCACCTAGGACAGGGGATTATAATTCACCCCTCCACTTT. Translating it yields CASSPRTGDYNSPLHF.

The rearrangement uses TRBV6-5 and TRBJ1-1; D may be TRBD1 (5 bases). Germline CDR1 reads MNHEY; CDR2 reads SVGAGI. This CDR3 spans 15 amino acids. Trimming took off 1 base at V and 3 bases at J, with 12 bases between the two ends. CDR3 in amino acids: CASSYFLRADTEAFF. CDR3 sequence (DNA): TGTGCCAGCAGTTACTTCCTCAGGGCGGACACTGAAGCTTTCTTT.

DNA of the CDR3: TGTGCCAGCAGTTTATCGTCGGGGTATCAGCCCCAGCATTTT. This translates into CASSLSSGYQPQHF. The chain joins TRBV27 to TRBJ1-5; unclear D gene. The germline CDR1 and CDR2 sequences are MNHEY and SMNVEV (reference sequence). The ends were cut back, 0 bases at V and 5 bases at J, with 8 bases in the middle. CDR3 size: 14 residues.